This note documents a single TCR beta chain sequence. Its antigen target is currently unknown. Within one base of it there is no much larger clone, and no base qualities were kept. The data are from a study of blood T cell repertoires in COVID-19 (dated by TCRdb to about 2020). Looking at the study overall: Collaborator samples came from the United States, Italy and Spain and covered acute and convalescent phases of COVID-19. The prospective study material was composed of cDNA or gDNA derived from T cells, B-cell-depleted T cells, or PBMCs. The dataset comprised deeply sampled blood TCRbeta repertoires from subjects exposed to, actively infected with, or recovered from COVID-19. A freely available public database, intended as a resource for researchers studying the immune response to SARS-CoV-2, is where the repertoires were released. The samples were drawn from the first 160 participants of the ongoing ImmuneRACE study and from over 950 subjects provided by 6 global collaborators. The sample metadata nearly always contained a de-identified subject ID, COVID-19 status, age in years and sex. HLA class I and class II types, where available, came from metadata supplied by the sample provider rather than from assay-based typing.

CDR1 and CDR2, looked up from the germline V gene, are MNHEY and SVGEGT. There are 15 amino acids in the CDR3, from cysteine to phenylalanine inclusive. This entry keeps only the CDR3 DNA: 45 bases, framed from base 1. Trimming at the junction amounts to 2 bases on V and 8 bases on J, and the germline ends lie 13 bases apart. The study at large found these results: The quantity of clinical and demographic metadata differed by source and by participant and was supplied without curation.

Each collaborating institution followed its own protocols to collect whole blood in K2EDTA tubes. For TCRbeta analysis, collaborators shipped samples as frozen whole blood, isolated PBMCs, or DNA extracted from either of those sample types. The immunoSEQ Assay, a bias-controlled multiplex PCR, was used to amplify TCRbeta CDR3 regions from genomic DNA. In the source study's methods: Nucleated cell counts per sample were estimated from amplification of reference gene primers within the assay. Sequence reads were collapsed and filtered to measure the absolute abundance of every unique TCRbeta CDR3 rearrangement. Productive Simpson clonality was computed per sample as the square root of Simpson's diversity index over productive rearrangements. The clones in this table, taken by TCRdb from immuneACCESS, are in-frame only. Not every clone is retained; where verified, under half of the shortfall comes from an unresolved V gene, and the cause of the rest is unknown. Clone size and V and J calls were adopted from that table, with D and trimming inferred from the DNA. The sample table holds roughly 140,000 clones, of which roughly 85% were seen once. 2.5% to 3% of the sample lies in the top ten.

Recombination connected TRBV6-2 or TRBV6-3 to TRBJ1-6, with a weak D call of TRBD1 (5 bases match). This clonotype originated in a man between 45 and 60 years old with acute or convalescent COVID-19. The sequenced material came from peripheral blood. CDR3 region: CASSYAGLLDSPLHF. The sequenced DNA is TGTGCCAGCAGTTACGCGGGACTGTTGGATTCACCCCTCCACTTT.